The clone carrying this T cell receptor beta chain has just one count. Its antigen is undetermined. The data were obtained in a study of T cell repertoires in cytomegalovirus infection. TCRdb analysed the reads with MiXCR anew, one entry per CDR3 protein. The sample consists of roughly 160,000 distinct CDR3 sequences, less than 25% of them appearing once. There are 16 residues in the CDR3. V was clipped by 2 bases and J by 7 bases, with 17 bases between them. Germline values: CDR1 MNHEY, CDR2 SVGAGI. Here the sequenced sample was CD8+ T cells from cultured PBMCs, taken from culture after CMV antigen stimulation. The origin of this receptor is a human donor in good health (CMV status not recorded). Some clones in this sample may be carry-over from other donors' samples. The gene calls are TRBV6-5 and TRBJ2-2, with a possible D match to TRBD1 (5 bases). The CDR3 sequence: CASSYGRQGIHGELFF. CDR3 in DNA: TGTGCCAGCAGTTACGGCCGCCAGGGTATCCACGGGGAGCTGTTTTTT.